This T cell receptor (beta chain) was sequenced during a study of cytomegalovirus exposure and HLA in healthy donors. PCR involved 60 Vbeta and 13 Jbeta primers. Sequenced by immunoSEQ multiplex PCR; TCRdb stores in-frame clones only, minus some. Of around 140,000 clones listed, around 70% were seen once; the top ten hold 2% to 2.5%. Points from the study as a whole: There were some public TCRs occurring in many donors, but most TCR sequences were rare.

As regards this clone: Antigen specificity is unknown.

The CDR3 runs 13 residues. Germline CDR1 reads SQVTM; CDR2 reads ANQGSEA. Trimming cost V 4 bases and J 2 bases, with 11 bases left between them. The genes are TRBV29-1 and TRBJ1-2; maybe TRBD1 (5 bases). The clonotype was recovered from a woman aged 60-75 years in good health and CMV-seropositive. The sequenced sample was PBMCs. For the CDR3, the DNA is TGCAGCGTTGCCTCCTCAGGGAACTATGGCTACACCTTC. This sequence encodes CSVASSGNYGYTF.